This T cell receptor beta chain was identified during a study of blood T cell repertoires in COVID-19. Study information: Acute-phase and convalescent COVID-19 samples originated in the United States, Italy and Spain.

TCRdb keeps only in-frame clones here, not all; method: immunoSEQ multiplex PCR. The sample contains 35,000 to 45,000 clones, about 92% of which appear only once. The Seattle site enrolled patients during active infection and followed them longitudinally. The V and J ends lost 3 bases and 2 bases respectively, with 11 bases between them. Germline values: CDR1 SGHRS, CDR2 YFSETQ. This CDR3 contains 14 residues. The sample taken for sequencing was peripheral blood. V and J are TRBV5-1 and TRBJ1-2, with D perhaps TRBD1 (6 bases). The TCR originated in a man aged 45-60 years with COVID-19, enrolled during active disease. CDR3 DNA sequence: TGCGCCAGCAGCTCCGGACAGACGAACTATGGCTACACCTTC. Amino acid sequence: CASSSGQTNYGYTF. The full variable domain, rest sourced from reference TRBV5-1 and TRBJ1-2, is KAGVTQTPRYLIKTRGQQVTLSCSPISGHRSVSWYQQTPGQGLQFLFEYFSETQRNKGNFPGRFSGRQFSNSRSEMNVSTLELGDSALYLCASSSGQTNYGYTFGSGTRLTVV.